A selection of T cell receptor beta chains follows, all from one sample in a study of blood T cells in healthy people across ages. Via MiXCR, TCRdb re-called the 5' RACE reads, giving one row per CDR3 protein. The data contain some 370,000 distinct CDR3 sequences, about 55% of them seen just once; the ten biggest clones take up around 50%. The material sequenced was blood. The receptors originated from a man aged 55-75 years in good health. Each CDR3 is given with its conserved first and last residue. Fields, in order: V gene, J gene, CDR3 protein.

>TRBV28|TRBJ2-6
CASSSRYGANVLTF
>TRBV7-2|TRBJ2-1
CASSLVVSGRPSNEQFF
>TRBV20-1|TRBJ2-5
CSALSGRAREQYF
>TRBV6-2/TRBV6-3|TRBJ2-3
CASSSHGGAGATYF
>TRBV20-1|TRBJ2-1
CSSGESTYNEQFF
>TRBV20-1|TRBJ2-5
CSARWDIQETQYF
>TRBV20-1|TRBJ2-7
CSADYRGQPYEQYF
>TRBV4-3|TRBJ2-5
CASGQELRGLETQYF
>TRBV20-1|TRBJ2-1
CSARDRSGRAPEQFF
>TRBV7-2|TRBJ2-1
CASSLLGTTEQFF
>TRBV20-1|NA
CSAREGGGAHEQYF
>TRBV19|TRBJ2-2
CASRKDSGDSGELFF
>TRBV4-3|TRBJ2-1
CASSQDGTGVYNEQFF
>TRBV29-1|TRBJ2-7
CSVEDRTGITHPYEQYF
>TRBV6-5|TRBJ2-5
CASSYGRGTRETQYF
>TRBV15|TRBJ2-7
CATSRDTTRGEQYF
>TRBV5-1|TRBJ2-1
CASSLGQGGTYNEQFF
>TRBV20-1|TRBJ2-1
CSAPGLAGGKYNEQFF
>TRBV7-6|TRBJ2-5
CASSLVSGETQYF
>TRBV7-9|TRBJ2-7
CASAKGQGVFHEQYF
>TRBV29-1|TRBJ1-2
CSADNSNYGYTF